What follows describes a single T cell receptor beta chain. Antigen specificity is unknown. This record belongs to a study of cytomegalovirus exposure and HLA in healthy donors. Study-level information: The same platform as the roughly 630 first-cohort repertoires was used for the 130 or so validation repertoires, a later analysis reported.

Germline CDR1 is SEHNR and CDR2 is FQNEAQ (reference sequence). This CDR3 comprises 16 residues. Trimming took 0 bases from V and 2 from J, leaving 14 bases between them. Produced via immunoSEQ multiplex PCR; TCRdb's table is partial and in-frame only. The table lists under 250,000 clones, around four fifths of them singletons. Points from the study as a whole: Confirmation was obtained in vitro that a few CMV-associated chains are specific for CMV antigens.

Specimen: PBMCs. The chain has TRBV7-9 and TRBJ2-7, with D possibly TRBD2 on 6 matching bases. The receptor comes from a woman aged 18-29 years in good health and CMV-seronegative. For the CDR3, the DNA is TGTGCCAGCAGCTTAGCGGGTAGCGGAAAACCCTACGAGCAGTACTTC. Translating gives CASSLAGSGKPYEQYF.